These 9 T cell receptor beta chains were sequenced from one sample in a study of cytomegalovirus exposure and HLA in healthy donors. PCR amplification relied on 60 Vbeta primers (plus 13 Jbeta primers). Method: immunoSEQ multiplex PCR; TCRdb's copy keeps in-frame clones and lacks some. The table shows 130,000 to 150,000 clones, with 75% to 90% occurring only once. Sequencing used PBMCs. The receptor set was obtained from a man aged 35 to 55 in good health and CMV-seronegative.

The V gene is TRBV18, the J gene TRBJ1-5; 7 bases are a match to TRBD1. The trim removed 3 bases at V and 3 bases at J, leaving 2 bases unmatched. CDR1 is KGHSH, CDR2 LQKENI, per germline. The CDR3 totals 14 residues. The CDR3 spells CASSPGQTNQPQHF. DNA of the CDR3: TGTGCCAGCTCACCGGGACAGACCAATCAGCCCCAGCATTTT.

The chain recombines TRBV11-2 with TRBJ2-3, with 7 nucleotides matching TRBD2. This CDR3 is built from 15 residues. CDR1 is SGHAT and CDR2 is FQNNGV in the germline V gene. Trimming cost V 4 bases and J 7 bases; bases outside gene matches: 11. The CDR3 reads CASSSRGVGSNTQYF. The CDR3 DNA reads TGTGCCAGCAGCTCCCGGGGGGTGGGGTCAAATACGCAGTATTTT.

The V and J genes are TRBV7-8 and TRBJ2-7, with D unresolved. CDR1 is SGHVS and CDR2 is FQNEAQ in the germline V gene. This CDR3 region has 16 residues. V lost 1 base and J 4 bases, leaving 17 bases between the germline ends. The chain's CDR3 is CASSLEGVQPPYEQYF. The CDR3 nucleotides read TGTGCCAGCAGCTTAGAAGGAGTCCAGCCACCTTACGAGCAGTACTTC.

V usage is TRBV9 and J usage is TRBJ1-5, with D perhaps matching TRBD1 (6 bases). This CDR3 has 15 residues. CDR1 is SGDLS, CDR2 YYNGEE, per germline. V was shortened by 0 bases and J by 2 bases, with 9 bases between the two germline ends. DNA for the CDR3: TGTGCCAGCAGCGTAGAGGGGGAAGGCAATCAGCCCCAGCATTTT. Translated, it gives CASSVEGEGNQPQHF.

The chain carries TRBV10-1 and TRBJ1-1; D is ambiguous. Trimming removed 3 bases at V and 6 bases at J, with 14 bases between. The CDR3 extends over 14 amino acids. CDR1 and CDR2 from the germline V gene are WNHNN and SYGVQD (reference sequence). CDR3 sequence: CASSDGFNTPEAFF. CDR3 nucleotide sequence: TGCGCCAGCAGTGACGGGTTCAACACCCCTGAAGCTTTCTTT.

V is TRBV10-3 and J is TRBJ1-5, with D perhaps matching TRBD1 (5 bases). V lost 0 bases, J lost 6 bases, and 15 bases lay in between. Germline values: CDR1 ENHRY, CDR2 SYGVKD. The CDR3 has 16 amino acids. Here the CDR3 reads CAISESAGIQRQPQHF. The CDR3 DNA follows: TGTGCCATCAGTGAGTCGGCAGGGATACAGCGTCAGCCCCAGCATTTT.

The CDR3 is CASSLQGSFTYEQYF. CDR3 nucleotides: TGCGCCAGCAGCCTACAGGGGTCCTTTACCTACGAGCAGTACTTC. The V gene is TRBV4-1, the J gene TRBJ2-7, with 7 bases that match TRBD1. After removal of 4 bases from V and 2 bases from J, the junction contained 8 bases not matched to a gene. There are 15 residues in the CDR3. CDR1 and CDR2 from the germline V gene are MGHRA and YSYEKL.

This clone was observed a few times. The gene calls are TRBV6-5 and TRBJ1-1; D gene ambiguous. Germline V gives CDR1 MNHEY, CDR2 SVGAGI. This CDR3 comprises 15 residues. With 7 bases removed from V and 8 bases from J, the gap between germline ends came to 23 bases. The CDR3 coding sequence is TGTGCCAGCATTCCGCCCCGAGGGATCACTGGCGAAGCTTTCTTT. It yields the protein CASIPPRGITGEAFF.

The CDR3 loop is CASSFGTANTEAFF. The CDR3 bases are TGTGCCAGCAGCTTCGGGACAGCGAACACTGAAGCTTTCTTT. The rearrangement links TRBV7-9 to TRBJ1-1, with 7 positions matching TRBD1. V was pared by 3 bases and J by 1 base, with 2 bases of the junction left unmatched. CDR1 is SEHNR and CDR2 is FQNEAQ in the germline V gene (reference sequence). The length of the CDR3 is 14 residues.